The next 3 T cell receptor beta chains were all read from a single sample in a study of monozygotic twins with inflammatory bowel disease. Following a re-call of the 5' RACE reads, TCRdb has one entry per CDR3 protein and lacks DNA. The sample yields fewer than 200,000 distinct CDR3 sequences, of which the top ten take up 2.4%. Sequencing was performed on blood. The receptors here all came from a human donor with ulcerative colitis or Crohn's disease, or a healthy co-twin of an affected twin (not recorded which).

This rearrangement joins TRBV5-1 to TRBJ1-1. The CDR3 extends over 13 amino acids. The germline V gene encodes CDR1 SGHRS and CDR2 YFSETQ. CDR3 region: CASSPPSATEAFF.

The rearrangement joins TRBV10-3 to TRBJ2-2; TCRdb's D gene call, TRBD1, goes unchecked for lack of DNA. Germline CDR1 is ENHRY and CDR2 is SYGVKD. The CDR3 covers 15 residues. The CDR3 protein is CAISLSGQGAGELFF.

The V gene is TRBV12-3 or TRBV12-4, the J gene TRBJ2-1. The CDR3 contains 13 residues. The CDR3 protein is CASSSAAYNEQFF.